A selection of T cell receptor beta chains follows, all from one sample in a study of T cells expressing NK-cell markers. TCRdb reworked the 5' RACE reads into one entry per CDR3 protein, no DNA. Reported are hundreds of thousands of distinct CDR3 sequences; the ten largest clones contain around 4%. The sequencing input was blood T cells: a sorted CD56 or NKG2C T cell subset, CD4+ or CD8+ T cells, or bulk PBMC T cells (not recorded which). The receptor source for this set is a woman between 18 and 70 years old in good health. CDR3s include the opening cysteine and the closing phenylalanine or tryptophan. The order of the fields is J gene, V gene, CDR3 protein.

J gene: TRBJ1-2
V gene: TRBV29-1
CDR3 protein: CSVGTSNYGYTF

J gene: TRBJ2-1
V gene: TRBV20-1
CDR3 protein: CSARGGRAYNEQFF

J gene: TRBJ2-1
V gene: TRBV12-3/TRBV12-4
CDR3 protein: CASIFRGGGGMDEQFF

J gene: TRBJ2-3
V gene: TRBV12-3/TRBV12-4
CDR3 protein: CASLWGPDLTDTQYF

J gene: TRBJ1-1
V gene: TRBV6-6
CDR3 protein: CASTVNQLGEAFF

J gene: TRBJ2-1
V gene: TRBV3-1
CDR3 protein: CASSQRGTYNEQFF

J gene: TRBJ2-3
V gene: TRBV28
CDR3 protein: CASTFEMGGADTQYF

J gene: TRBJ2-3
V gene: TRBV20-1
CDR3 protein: CSAPSSGTWTSTDTQYF

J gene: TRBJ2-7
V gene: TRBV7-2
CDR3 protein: CASSLQGMREQYF

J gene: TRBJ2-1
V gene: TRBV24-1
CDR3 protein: CATSDLRGTTHNEQFF